This is a list of T cell receptor beta chains from one sample in a study of blood T cell repertoires in COVID-19. Produced via immunoSEQ multiplex PCR; TCRdb's table is partial and in-frame only. The profile shows around 260,000 clones, around 92% of them singletons. The sequenced sample consisted of peripheral blood. These receptors originate from a young adult with COVID-19, enrolled during active disease. The CDR3 runs from the conserved cysteine through the conserved F or W. Fields, in order: V gene, J gene, clone size, CDR3 protein. The size entry is marked missing in some rows and otherwise reads once, few, many or a size class.

TRBV9	TRBJ2-7	NA	CASSPLGQASHYEQYF
TRBV19	TRBJ2-1	NA	CASSIAGTSDYNEQFF
TRBV6-2/TRBV6-3	TRBJ2-2	NA	CASNPWGANTGELFF
TRBV19	TRBJ1-5	NA	CASKTGTQPQHF
TRBV3-1/TRBV3-2	TRBJ2-1	NA	CASSQDRGDEQFF
TRBV2	TRBJ2-4	NA	CASSATSEGIQYF
TRBV6-7	TRBJ2-1	few	CASSSAGTSGSGYNEQFF
TRBV21-1	TRBJ2-7	once	CASSRTFIARVREQYF
TRBV11-2	TRBJ2-7	NA	CASSLDGDGAYEQYF
TRBV6-5	TRBJ1-5	NA	CASSPWDSQPQHF
TRBV7-2	TRBJ1-6	few	CASSLAGQGSSPLHF
TRBV11-2	TRBJ2-2	NA	CASSLVVGRASRNTGELFF
TRBV19	TRBJ1-5	NA	CASSRDRVSNQPQHF
TRBV5-1	TRBJ2-1	NA	CASSLGTGEWFF
TRBV24-1	TRBJ2-1	NA	CATSTPGAGSGVRGNNNEQFF
TRBV4-1	TRBJ2-3	NA	CASSQWTGSQADTQYF
TRBV7-9	TRBJ2-3	NA	CASSLQGATDTQYF
TRBV6-6	TRBJ2-7	NA	CASSSGLAGRGEQYF
TRBV10-1	TRBJ1-6	NA	CASSGQRTDNSPLHF
TRBV5-1	TRBJ1-1	NA	CASRAEKNTEAFF
TRBV7-2	TRBJ2-1	NA	CASSLNQQGGNEQFF
TRBV7-8	TRBJ1-1	NA	CASSLTGIEAFF
TRBV28	TRBJ1-6	NA	CASSSDRYNSPLHF
TRBV7-6	TRBJ2-2	once	CASRTGGGRSGELFF
TRBV5-1	TRBJ1-2	NA	CASSSTGGADGYTF
TRBV4-2	TRBJ2-3	NA	CASSQDGSGRGTDTQYF
TRBV4-1	TRBJ2-5	once	CASSPPGLGVETQYF
TRBV28	TRBJ1-1	few	CASSSGFNTEAFF
TRBV2	TRBJ2-7	NA	CASTLGQGYEQYF
TRBV6-5	TRBJ1-1	NA	CASSIYDRHTEAFF
TRBV29-1	TRBJ2-1	NA	CSVGVALRHEQFF
TRBV7-9	TRBJ2-7	NA	CASSLTGLYEQYF
TRBV5-1	TRBJ1-4	NA	CASSLSRARNEKLFF
TRBV7-6	TRBJ2-7	NA	CASSLEVGSGYLASRQYF
TRBV5-6	TRBJ1-5	NA	CASSLDRGGQPQHF
TRBV11-2	TRBJ1-1	NA	CASSLQGGQGNTEAFF
TRBV11-2	TRBJ2-1	NA	CASSTGTYPRDEQFF
TRBV4-3	TRBJ1-1	NA	CASSQRNVNTEAFF
TRBV12-3/TRBV12-4	TRBJ1-2	NA	CASTRAEPGYTF
TRBV2	TRBJ2-5	NA	CASKLAGEAETQYF
TRBV2	TRBJ2-2	NA	CASREPGELFF
TRBV5-1	TRBJ1-2	NA	CASSLGGLTYYGYTF
TRBV6-6	TRBJ2-2	NA	CASSYLPLGGGELFF
TRBV6-1	TRBJ1-6	NA	CASSERHRVHNSPLHF
TRBV2	TRBJ1-5	NA	CASSEPNQPQHF
TRBV2	TRBJ2-3	NA	CASGQDAGVGYTQYF